The entry below describes one T cell receptor (beta chain). The data originate from a study of blood T cell repertoires in COVID-19. At the level of the study: Sources were T cells, B-cell-depleted T cells, or PBMCs; the material itself was cDNA or gDNA.

This CDR3 contains 12 residues. Germline V gene data show CDR1 as LNHDA and CDR2 as SQIVND (reference sequence). V lost 4 bases and J lost 9, with 12 bases in between. Those who participated ranged in age from roughly 18 to 100 years and resided in 24 US areas. A COVID-19 case had been met by exposed participants during the 2 weeks before study entry. TCRdb keeps only in-frame clones here, not all; method: immunoSEQ multiplex PCR. The sample consists of 350,000 to 400,000 clones, just over 90% of them appearing once. Input material: PBMCs or T cells enriched from blood (not recorded which). This chain uses TRBV19 with TRBJ1-1; possibly TRBD1 for D (6 bases). The receptor was isolated from a middle-aged woman who had been exposed to COVID-19. The CDR3 loop is CASSNNRVKAFF. As DNA, the CDR3 is TGTGCCAGTAGTAATAACAGGGTCAAAGCTTTCTTT.